This T cell receptor (beta chain) appears in the sequencing data of a study of identical twins. Overall study findings and caveats: For zero-insertion analyses, partial confounding could come from invariant MAIT and iNKT cells.

As for this clonotype: Antigen unknown.

TCRdb reanalysed the 5' RACE reads using MiXCR and keeps one entry per CDR3 protein. The table lists 700,000 or so distinct CDR3 sequences, about 9.4% of them singletons. This CDR3 spans 12 amino acids. CDR1 is MNHEY, CDR2 SVGAGI, per germline. V lost 5 bases to trimming and J lost 9 bases, with 14 bases between them. In addition, the sample was reused for a study of yellow fever vaccine responses in identical twins.

The receptor was derived from a woman aged 18 to 35 in good health. The chain has TRBV6-5 and TRBJ2-7; weak D call: TRBD2 (6 bases). The sample consisted of PBMCs. The CDR3 bases are TGTGCCAGCAGTCCCCCTCTGGGAGGGCAGTACTTC. It encodes CASSPPLGGQYF.